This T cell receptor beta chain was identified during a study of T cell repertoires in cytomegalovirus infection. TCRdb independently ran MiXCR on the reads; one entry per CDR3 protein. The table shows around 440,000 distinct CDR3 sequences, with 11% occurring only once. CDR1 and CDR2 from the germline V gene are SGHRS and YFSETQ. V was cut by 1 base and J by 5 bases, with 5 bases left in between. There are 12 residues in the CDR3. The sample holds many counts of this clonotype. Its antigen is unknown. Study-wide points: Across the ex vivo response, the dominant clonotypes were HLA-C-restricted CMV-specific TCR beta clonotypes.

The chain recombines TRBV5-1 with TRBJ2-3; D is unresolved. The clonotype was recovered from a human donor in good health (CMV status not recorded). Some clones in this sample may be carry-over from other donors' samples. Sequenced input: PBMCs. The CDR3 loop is CASSLHQDTQYF. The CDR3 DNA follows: TGCGCCAGCAGCTTGCATCAAGATACGCAGTATTTT.